The rows below give T cell receptor beta chains drawn from one sample of a study of T cells in Graves' hyperthyroidism and ophthalmopathy. From the multiplex PCR reads, TCRdb called clonotypes with MiXCR, one entry per CDR3 protein. The data show nearly 600,000 distinct CDR3 sequences, roughly 13% seen once. Specimen: blood. The receptor source for this set is a woman in her thirties with Graves' hyperthyroidism that later progressed to Graves' ophthalmopathy. Each CDR3 is given with its conserved first and last residue. Fields, in order: J gene, V gene, clone size, D gene, CDR3 protein, CDR3 DNA. The D gene is left open where the match is weak. Part of the rows lack a size; the others show once, few, many or a class for expanded clones.

>TRBJ1-6|TRBV20-1|NA|NA
CSARGDRHPWSPLHF
TGCAGTGCTAGAGGTGACAGGCACCCATGGTCACCCCTCCACTTT
>TRBJ2-7|TRBV5-6|many|TRBD2
CASSYSGSPYEQYF
TGTGCCAGCAGCTATAGCGGGAGTCCCTACGAGCAGTACTTC
>TRBJ2-7|TRBV19|NA|TRBD1
CASSTQGAAYEQYF
TGTGCCAGTAGTACACAGGGGGCTGCCTACGAGCAGTACTTC
>TRBJ2-1|TRBV20-1|many|NA
CSAPDQDEQFF
TGCAGTGCCCCTGATCAGGATGAGCAGTTCTTC
>TRBJ2-2|TRBV11-3|many|NA
CASSLERGSTGELFF
TGTGCCAGCAGCTTAGAAAGGGGAAGCACCGGGGAGCTGTTTTTT
>TRBJ2-2|TRBV14|many|NA
CASSQSVSPNTGELFF
TGTGCCAGCAGCCAATCTGTCTCGCCGAACACCGGGGAGCTGTTTTTT
>TRBJ1-4|TRBV18|NA|NA
CASSPSQTATNEKLFF
TGTGCCAGCTCACCATCCCAAACCGCAACTAATGAAAAACTGTTTTTT
>TRBJ1-2|TRBV4-1|many|NA
CASSQVPDSNYGYTF
TGCGCCAGCAGCCAAGTCCCAGACTCTAACTATGGCTACACCTTC
>TRBJ2-1|TRBV20-1|few|TRBD2
CSALQREEPYNEQFF
TGCAGTGCTCTCCAGCGGGAGGAACCCTACAATGAGCAGTTCTTC
>TRBJ2-3|TRBV9|NA|NA
CASSFFQGGRETDTQYF
TGTGCCAGCAGCTTTTTCCAAGGGGGAAGGGAAACAGATACGCAGTATTTT
>TRBJ2-7|TRBV28|many|TRBD1
CASSQQGLAYEQYF
TGTGCCAGCAGCCAACAGGGGCTTGCCTACGAGCAGTACTTC
>TRBJ1-4|TRBV27|many|NA
CASSPRGGSEKLFF
TGTGCCAGCAGCCCTAGGGGGGGGAGTGAAAAACTGTTTTTT
>TRBJ2-1|TRBV7-9|many|TRBD2
CASSPPAGGDNEQFF
TGTGCCAGCAGCCCTCCCGCGGGAGGGGACAATGAGCAGTTCTTC
>TRBJ2-2|TRBV15|many|NA
CATSGNTGELFF
TGTGCCACCAGCGGCAACACCGGGGAGCTGTTTTTT
>TRBJ1-2|TRBV6-1|many|NA
CASRPTGIPYGYTF
TGTGCCAGCAGGCCCACAGGGATCCCATATGGCTACACCTTC
>TRBJ1-1|TRBV28|many|NA
CASSYYRAEAFF
TGTGCCAGCAGTTATTACCGGGCCGAAGCTTTCTTT
>TRBJ2-2|TRBV28|many|TRBD2
CASRGSGILGELFF
TGTGCCAGCAGGGGTAGCGGGATTCTCGGGGAGCTGTTTTTT
>TRBJ1-1|TRBV6-1|NA|NA
CASTQIRDTEAFF
TGTGCCAGCACCCAGATTAGGGACACTGAAGCTTTCTTT
>TRBJ2-4|TRBV28|few|NA
CASIDGAKNIQYF
TGTGCCAGCATCGACGGTGCCAAAAACATTCAGTACTTC
>TRBJ2-5|TRBV20-1|NA|NA
CSARDSVETQYF
TGCAGTGCTAGAGATTCGGTGGAGACCCAGTACTTC
>TRBJ2-7|TRBV6-2/TRBV6-3|many|NA
CASNTAIPPYEQYF
TGTGCCAGCAACACGGCTATTCCCCCCTACGAGCAGTACTTC
>TRBJ1-5|TRBV6-2/TRBV6-3|many|NA
CASSYQAGQPQHF
TGTGCCAGCAGTTACCAGGCTGGGCAGCCCCAGCATTTT
>TRBJ2-2|TRBV7-2|many|NA
CASSRLRGQPDTGELFF
TGTGCCAGCAGCCGACTCCGGGGCCAGCCCGACACCGGGGAGCTGTTTTTT
>TRBJ2-1|TRBV20-1|NA|TRBD2
CSALPSGGAGQFF
TGCAGTGCTCTTCCCAGCGGGGGGGCTGGGCAGTTCTTC